These 31 T cell receptor beta chains were all obtained from the same sample, sequenced in a study of blood T cell repertoires in COVID-19. The assay was immunoSEQ multiplex PCR, and TCRdb's table has in-frame clones only and misses some. The repertoire holds about 210,000 clones, with 89% as singletons. The sequenced material came from peripheral blood. The receptors derive from a middle-aged woman with acute or convalescent COVID-19.

J is TRBJ2-1 and V is TRBV19; 9 nucleotides align to TRBD1. The CDR3 runs to 15 residues. The junction had 6 bases not matched to a gene; V was cut back by 4 bases and J by 5 bases. Germline loops: CDR1 LNHDA, CDR2 SQIVND (reference sequence). For the CDR3, the DNA is TGTGCCAGTAGTAGGGACAGGGTCTCGCACAATGAGCAGTTCTTC. Protein: CASSRDRVSHNEQFF.

This chain links TRBV6-1 with TRBJ1-6; 8 nucleotides match TRBD1. After removal of 4 bases from V and 1 base from J, the junction contained 3 bases not matched to a gene. Germline V gene data show CDR1 as MNHNS and CDR2 as SASEGT. This CDR3 is built from 16 residues. The CDR3: CASSARTGSYNSPLHF. In DNA, the CDR3 is TGTGCCAGCAGTGCCCGGACAGGGTCCTATAATTCACCCCTCCACTTT.

The V gene is TRBV4-2, the J gene TRBJ1-3, with D possibly TRBD1 on 5 matching bases. CDR1 is LGHNA, CDR2 YNFKEQ, per germline. V was cut by 1 base and J by 5 bases, with 12 bases left in between. The CDR3 length is 15 residues. The CDR3, as DNA: TGTGCCAGCAGCCAAGTAGACAGCTTAAGAAACACCATATATTTT. This sequence encodes CASSQVDSLRNTIYF.

The J gene is TRBJ1-2, the V gene TRBV2; tentatively, D is TRBD1 (6 bases). Between the trimmed V and J ends, which lost 6 bases and 2 bases, there was a span of 10 bases. Per germline, CDR1 SNHLY and CDR2 FYNNEI. The CDR3 length is 13 residues. Here the CDR3 DNA reads TGTGCCAGCAGAGGGGGACGGAACTATGGCTACACCTTC. Protein sequence: CASRGGRNYGYTF. Using reference TRBV2 and TRBJ1-2 for the parts outside the CDR3, the full variable domain is EPEVTQTPSHQVTQMGQEVILRCVPISNHLYFYWYRQILGQKVEFLVSFYNNEISEKSEIFDDQFSVERPDGSNFTLKIRSTKLEDSAMYFCASRGGRNYGYTFGSGTRLTVV.

The CDR3 protein is CASSEGTGSNSPLHF. CDR3 sequence (DNA): TGTGCCAGCAGTGAAGGGACAGGGTCTAATTCACCCCTCCACTTT. The chain links TRBV6-1 to TRBJ1-6, with 8 bases identical to TRBD1. The CDR3 has 15 residues. V gave up 1 base and J gave up 6 bases; unmatched junction bases: 2. Germline CDR1 is MNHNS and CDR2 is SASEGT.

This sequence joins TRBV5-5 and TRBJ1-1; D unclear. This CDR3 is built from 15 residues. Trimming cost V 2 bases and J 1 base, with 12 bases left between them. Germline CDR1 is SGHKS and CDR2 is YYEKEE (reference sequence). DNA of the CDR3: TGTGCCAGCAGCTTTGGAGGTGGCGGGAACACTGAAGCTTTCTTT. Encoded protein: CASSFGGGGNTEAFF.

The chain employs TRBV19 and TRBJ1-5; D not resolved. Germline V gene sequence: CDR1 LNHDA, CDR2 SQIVND (reference sequence). V was trimmed by 1 base and J by 8 bases, leaving 9 bases between them. The CDR3 sequence is 13 residues long. The CDR3 nucleotides are TGTGCCAGTAGTATAGCCCCCCGAGAGCCCCAGCATTTT. Translating gives CASSIAPREPQHF.

This chain joins TRBV19 and TRBJ2-3; 11 nucleotides agree with TRBD1. Trimming removed 0 bases from V and 4 bases from J; junction bases left unmatched: 6. The germline V gene encodes CDR1 LNHDA and CDR2 SQIVND (reference sequence). The CDR3 loop spans 17 amino acids. The CDR3 DNA reads as TGTGCCAGTAGTATAGAGGCGGGACAGGGGGTTTCAGATACGCAGTATTTT. Its protein product is CASSIEAGQGVSDTQYF.

The sample holds one count of this clone. The V and J genes are TRBV3-1 (or the pseudogene TRBV3-2) and TRBJ2-2, with D maybe TRBD2 (7 bases). Germline assignment: CDR1 LGHDT and CDR2 YNNKEL (reference sequence). This CDR3 spans 16 amino acids. The germline V and J ends were trimmed by 3 bases and 3 bases, with 14 bases remaining between them. The CDR3 is CASSHWGGAHTGELFF. CDR3 coding DNA: TGTGCCAGCAGCCATTGGGGGGGGGCCCACACCGGGGAGCTGTTTTTT.

The chain is built from TRBV11-2 and TRBJ2-3, with 11 bases that match TRBD2. Trimming took 5 bases from V and 5 from J; bases not matched to a gene: 9. The CDR3 covers 16 residues. In germline, CDR1 is SGHAT, CDR2 FQNNGV. The CDR3 bases are TGTGCCAGCAGCCGGAATAGCGGGGGGGCGGTAGATACGCAGTATTTT. It translates to CASSRNSGGAVDTQYF.

V gene TRBV5-1 combines with J gene TRBJ1-3, with 8 bases matching TRBD1. Trimming took 3 bases from V and 7 from J; bases not matched to a gene: 9. The CDR3 covers 15 residues. Germline V gene data show CDR1 as SGHRS and CDR2 as YFSETQ. The CDR3 here is CASSSSGQASNTIYF. In nucleotides, the CDR3 is TGCGCCAGCAGCTCCTCGGGACAGGCGTCGAACACCATATATTTT.

This sequence joins TRBV5-1 and TRBJ1-6; 8 nucleotides agree with TRBD1. The germline CDR1 and CDR2 sequences are SGHRS and YFSETQ. The V and J ends lost 2 bases and 10 bases, in that order; junction bases with no gene match: 8. The CDR3 runs 15 residues. The CDR3 region is CASSLTAGGVSPLHF. In nucleotides, the CDR3 is TGCGCCAGCAGCTTAACCGCAGGGGGCGTATCACCCCTCCACTTT.

V is TRBV12-5 and J is TRBJ1-6; D remains ambiguous. Trimming shortened V by 6 bases and J by 9 bases, and 12 bases separated the two germline ends. Per germline, CDR1 LGHNT and CDR2 FRNRAP. The length of the CDR3 is 13 residues. CDR3 DNA sequence: TGTGCTAGTGGACAAGAAGAATTTTCACCCCTCCACTTT. It codes for CASGQEEFSPLHF.

The genes are TRBV5-5 and TRBJ1-2, with 10 bases aligning to TRBD1. Germline CDR1 is SGHKS and CDR2 is YYEKEE (reference sequence). The CDR3 has 15 amino acids. V trimming: 4 bases; J trimming: 10 bases; junction bases outside the gene matches: 13. For the CDR3, the DNA is TGTGCCAGCAGCGGGGGTAGGACAGGGGGACTCGTCTACACCTTC. Amino acids: CASSGGRTGGLVYTF.

This clone was picked up one time. J is TRBJ1-2 and V is TRBV7-9, with D possibly being TRBD1 (5 bases). V was shortened by 5 bases and J by 4 bases, with 14 bases between the two germline ends. The CDR3 contains 14 residues. The germline V gene has CDR1 SEHNR and CDR2 FQNEAQ (reference sequence). The CDR3 DNA follows: TGTGCCAGCAGCCAAGGTGGGGGAGGCTATGGCTACACCTTC. This sequence encodes CASSQGGGGYGYTF.

The gene calls are TRBV19 and TRBJ2-7, with D perhaps matching TRBD2 (6 bases). This CDR3 contains 13 residues. From germline, CDR1 is LNHDA and CDR2 SQIVND (reference sequence). Deletions cut 6 bases from V and 2 bases from J, with 11 bases between. CDR3 nucleotides: TGTGCCAGTAGAGTGGAGGGAACCTACGAGCAGTACGTC. Protein product: CASRVEGTYEQYV.

The chain couples TRBV30 to TRBJ1-5; TRBD1 aligns across 9 bases. This CDR3 region has 15 residues. Germline V gene sequence: CDR1 GTSNPN, CDR2 SVGIG (reference sequence). The junction had 1 base not matched to a gene; V was cut back by 0 bases and J by 1 base. In DNA, the CDR3 is TGTGCCTGGAGTGTAGGGACAGGGAGCAATCAGCCCCAGCATTTT. Translating gives CAWSVGTGSNQPQHF.

This chain uses TRBV13 with TRBJ2-5; D might be TRBD1 (5 bases). The germline gives CDR1 PRHDT, CDR2 FYEKMQ (reference sequence). Trimming pared 8 bases from V and 0 bases from J, leaving 13 bases between. This CDR3 contains 14 residues. The CDR3 sequence is CASGARTYQETQYF. CDR3 coding DNA: TGTGCCAGCGGGGCCCGGACGTACCAAGAGACCCAGTACTTC. Based on the CDR3 plus reference TRBV13 and TRBJ2-5, the full variable domain is AAGVIQSPRHLIKEKRETATLKCYPIPRHDTVYWYQQGPGQDPQFLISFYEKMQSDKGSIPDRFSAQQFSDYHSELNMSSLELGDSALYFCASGARTYQETQYFGPGTRLLVL.

V and J are TRBV28 and TRBJ1-2; D uncertain. The CDR3 sequence is 13 residues long. V was trimmed by 6 bases and J by 1 base, leaving 9 bases between them. Germline CDR1 is MDHEN and CDR2 is SYDVKM. The DNA for the CDR3 is TGTGCCAGCAGCCGGAGGCTTAACTATGGCTACACCTTC. This codes for CASSRRLNYGYTF.

This rearrangement joins TRBV9 to TRBJ1-2; the match to TRBD1 covers 8 bases. V shed 4 bases and J 8 bases; nucleotides not matched to a gene: 4. Germline lookup yields CDR1 SGDLS and CDR2 YYNGEE. The CDR3 runs 12 residues. CDR3 coding DNA: TGTGCCAGCAGCCGGGACAGGTACGGCTACACCTTC. This sequence encodes CASSRDRYGYTF.

The rearrangement joins TRBV18 to TRBJ2-7, with TRBD2 matching over 8 bases. CDR3 length: 14 amino acids. From germline, CDR1 is KGHSH and CDR2 LQKENI. V lost 2 bases and J lost 0; bases outside the gene matches: 0. This CDR3 reads CASSPGTSSYEQYV. CDR3 in DNA: TGTGCCAGCTCACCAGGGACTAGCTCCTACGAGCAGTACGTC.

The J gene is TRBJ1-6, the V gene TRBV6-5; no clear D. V was pared by 0 bases and J by 13 bases, with 13 bases between. Germline assignment: CDR1 MNHEY and CDR2 SVGAGI. The CDR3 contains 14 residues. CDR3: CASSYSLQIQPLHF. DNA for the CDR3: TGTGCCAGCAGTTACTCGCTGCAGATTCAGCCCCTCCACTTT.

This clone showed up just once. V usage is TRBV19 and J usage is TRBJ1-1; 8 nucleotides match TRBD1. V was pared by 3 bases and J by 5 bases, with 2 bases of the junction left unmatched. Germline CDR1 is LNHDA and CDR2 is SQIVND (reference sequence). The CDR3 is made up of 13 amino acids. CDR3 nucleotides: TGTGCCAGTAGTATGGACAGGGAGACTGAAGCTTTCTTT. Protein sequence: CASSMDRETEAFF.

The CDR3 reads CASSKAGGAVSLGNQPQHF. As DNA, the CDR3 is TGTGCCAGCAGCAAAGCGGGAGGGGCGGTCTCCCTGGGCAATCAGCCCCAGCATTTT. The J gene is TRBJ1-5, the V gene TRBV21-1. TRBV21-1 constitutes a pseudogene. The CDR3 length is 19 residues.

The chain employs TRBV15 and TRBJ1-5; tentative D call: TRBD1 (6 bases). V was pared by 1 base and J by 0 bases, with 7 bases between. Germline V CDR1 and CDR2: LNHNV, YYDKDF (reference sequence). The length of the CDR3 is 15 residues. Written as DNA, the CDR3 is TGTGCCACCAGCAGAGCAGGGGTTAGCAATCAGCCCCAGCATTTT. Translated: CATSRAGVSNQPQHF.

The genes are TRBV6-1 and TRBJ1-1; D is possibly TRBD1 (5 bases). Deletions cut 2 bases from V and 1 base from J, with 11 bases between. The length of the CDR3 is 15 residues. Germline V gives CDR1 MNHNS, CDR2 SASEGT. The CDR3: CASSEHPGQNTEAFF. In DNA, the CDR3 is TGTGCCAGCAGTGAACATCCTGGACAGAACACTGAAGCTTTCTTT.

Regarding this clone: The sample carries other DNA sequences with the same CDR3. The genes are TRBV12-3 or TRBV12-4 and TRBJ2-5; 7 bases fit TRBD1. This CDR3 comprises 12 residues. V lost 6 bases to trimming and J lost 4 bases; unmatched junction nucleotides: 2. The CDR3 DNA reads TGTGCCAGCAGCCCAGGGGGAGAGACCCAGTACTTC. Its translation: CASSPGGETQYF.

The V gene is TRBV6-4, the J gene TRBJ2-2; D remains unclear. The germline V gene has CDR1 MRHNA and CDR2 SNTAGT. Trimming removed 6 bases from V and 6 bases from J, with 11 bases in between. The CDR3 is 13 residues long. The CDR3 nucleotides are TGTGCCAGCAGAGAGGATTCGGCCGGGGAGCTGTTTTTT. The encoded protein is CASREDSAGELFF.

This clone came up once. The V and J genes are TRBV11-2 and TRBJ2-5, with TRBD2 as a possible D gene (7 bases). CDR1 and CDR2 from the germline V gene are SGHAT and FQNNGV. This CDR3 has 13 residues. Trimming left V 2 bases short and J 5 bases short, with 9 bases between. The CDR3 is CASSLRGAETQYF. In nucleotides, the CDR3 is TGTGCCAGCAGCTTACGGGGGGCCGAGACCCAGTACTTC.

This clone occurred a few times. Other nucleotide sequences in the sample specify the same CDR3. This rearrangement joins TRBV4-1 to TRBJ1-1; the D gene is possibly TRBD1 (6 bases). Germline V gene data show CDR1 as MGHRA and CDR2 as YSYEKL. The CDR3 runs 16 residues. The ends were cut back, 0 bases at V and 4 bases at J, with 15 bases in the middle. CDR3 loop: CASSQDRSRQVTEAFF. The CDR3 region has the DNA TGCGCCAGCAGCCAAGATCGTTCTAGACAGGTCACTGAAGCTTTCTTT.

This rearrangement joins TRBV6-5 to TRBJ2-3; D might be TRBD1 (6 bases). CDR3 size: 15 residues. Looked up from germline, CDR1 is MNHEY and CDR2 is SVGAGI. V was shortened by 2 bases and J by 5 bases, with 14 bases between the two germline ends. For the CDR3, the DNA is TGTGCCAGCAGTTACACCACAGGGATTCAAGATACGCAGTATTTT. This sequence encodes CASSYTTGIQDTQYF.